The 28 T cell receptor beta chains reported below all come from one sample, sequenced in a study of OX40 agonist ivuxolimab in advanced cancers. TCRdb's copy holds only in-frame clones and misses some; the assay was immunoSEQ multiplex PCR. The table has tens of thousands of clones, roughly 84% seen once. Source: CD4+ or CD8+ T cells sorted from blood, taken in a trial of the OX40 agonist ivuxolimab. Receptor source: an adult with an advanced solid tumor such as melanoma, head and neck, liver or kidney cancer.

The rearrangement links TRBV28 to TRBJ2-7; no definite D call. The CDR3 has 14 residues. V lost 2 bases and J lost 3, with 11 bases in between. Germline V gene data show CDR1 as MDHEN and CDR2 as SYDVKM. Here the CDR3 reads CASSLVGGFYEQYF. CDR3 coding DNA: TGTGCCAGCAGTTTAGTAGGTGGGTTCTACGAGCAGTACTTC.

V gene TRBV5-1 combines with J gene TRBJ2-3; D is unresolved. CDR1 and CDR2 from the germline V gene are SGHRS and YFSETQ. This CDR3 has 14 residues. V was clipped by 0 bases and J by 0 bases, with 5 bases between them. This CDR3 reads CASSLVGSTDTQYF. CDR3 DNA sequence: TGCGCCAGCAGCTTGGTCGGGAGCACAGATACGCAGTATTTT.

J is TRBJ2-1 and V is TRBV27, with D possibly called TRBD1 or TRBD2 (5 bases each). Per germline, CDR1 MNHEY and CDR2 SMNVEV (reference sequence). This CDR3 contains 16 residues. Trimming stripped 3 bases from V and 4 bases from J, with 16 bases between. The CDR3 region is CASSFRGSGPYNEQFF. The CDR3, as DNA: TGTGCCAGCAGTTTTCGGGGCTCCGGCCCTTACAATGAGCAGTTCTTC.

The chain couples TRBV5-1 to TRBJ2-5; 9 nucleotides line up with TRBD1. With V trimmed by 5 bases and J by 11 bases, 13 bases remained unmatched. Germline CDR1 SGHRS, CDR2 YFSETQ. This CDR3 has 14 amino acids. The CDR3 loop reads CASSWDRVYREQYF. The CDR3 coding sequence is TGCGCCAGCAGTTGGGACAGGGTCTACCGGGAGCAGTACTTC.

The V gene is TRBV28, the J gene TRBJ1-2; D is perhaps TRBD1 (6 bases). V lost 4 bases and J lost 8, with 17 bases in between. Germline assignment: CDR1 MDHEN and CDR2 SYDVKM. The CDR3 runs 14 residues. This chain's CDR3 is CASSSDAGVKGYTF. CDR3 bases: TGTGCCAGCAGTTCCGATGCAGGGGTGAAAGGCTACACCTTC.

V and J are TRBV7-2 and TRBJ2-5; 10 bases map to TRBD1. Germline CDR1 is SGHTA and CDR2 is FQGNSA. The length of the CDR3 is 16 residues. V shed 1 base, J shed 4 bases, and the junction held 6 bases outside the gene matches. The CDR3: CASSLVGTGVRETQYF. As DNA, the CDR3 is TGTGCCAGCAGCTTAGTGGGGACAGGGGTAAGAGAGACCCAGTACTTC.

Here the CDR3 reads CASSLWGRTENEQFF. Here the CDR3 DNA reads TGTGCCAGCAGCTTATGGGGGAGGACGGAGAATGAGCAGTTCTTC. The genes are TRBV11-3 and TRBJ2-1; a possible D gene is TRBD2 (6 bases). Per germline, CDR1 SGHNT and CDR2 YENEEA. The CDR3 sequence is 15 residues long. Between the trimmed V and J ends, which lost 2 bases and 7 bases, there was a span of 15 bases.

This CDR3 is CASSGGTRTLQYF. CDR3 bases: TGTGCCAGCAGTGGTGGCACCCGGACGTTGCAGTACTTC. The V call is TRBV28, the J call TRBJ2-7; D ambiguous. Trimming stripped 5 bases from V and 9 bases from J, with 17 bases between. The length of the CDR3 is 13 residues. Germline values: CDR1 MDHEN, CDR2 SYDVKM.

The V call is TRBV2, the J call TRBJ2-7, with 7 bases lining up with TRBD2. Germline V gene lookup returns CDR1 SNHLY and CDR2 FYNNEI. J lost 1 base, V lost 7 bases, and 22 bases had no gene match. The CDR3 is made up of 19 amino acids. CDR3 DNA sequence: TGTGCCAGCAAAAGCGTTCGCGGGAGTGTGAACGATGAGTCCTACGAGCAGTACTTC. Translation: CASKSVRGSVNDESYEQYF.

This clone was detected only a few times. V and J are TRBV2 and TRBJ2-7; 7 nucleotides line up with TRBD1. Germline CDR1 reads SNHLY; CDR2 reads FYNNEI. There are 14 residues in the CDR3. J gave up 3 bases and V 6 bases, and 8 bases lay outside the gene matches. In DNA, the CDR3 is TGTGCCAGCAGGGAGACGGGACAGCGCTACGAGCAGTACTTC. As protein: CASRETGQRYEQYF.

This clone has a handful of counts. The chain joins TRBV19 to TRBJ2-4; D tentatively reads TRBD1 or TRBD2 (7 bases each). CDR3 length equals 15 residues. CDR1 is LNHDA, CDR2 SQIVND, per germline (reference sequence). Trimming pared 7 bases from V and 5 bases from J, leaving 18 bases between. The CDR3 region is CASNRLGGGENIQYF. CDR3 DNA sequence: TGTGCCAGTAACCGTCTGGGAGGGGGCGAAAACATTCAGTACTTC.

The rearrangement uses TRBV29-1 and TRBJ1-1; 7 nucleotides align to TRBD1. CDR1 and CDR2 from the germline V gene are SQVTM and ANQGSEA. V trimming: 4 bases; J trimming: 4 bases; junction bases outside the gene matches: 6. This CDR3 comprises 13 residues. CDR3 region: CSVGRTGVTEAFF. The CDR3 region has the DNA TGCAGCGTTGGTCGTACAGGGGTCACTGAAGCTTTCTTT.

The sample holds a few counts of this clone. This sequence joins TRBV11-2 and TRBJ2-7; no clear D. V lost 3 bases, J lost 6 bases, and 18 bases lay in between. CDR1 is SGHAT and CDR2 is FQNNGV in the germline V gene. This CDR3 is built from 15 residues. In nucleotides, the CDR3 is TGTGCCAGCAGCTTGTCTCTCACACGGACCTCCGAGCAGTACTTC. The encoded protein is CASSLSLTRTSEQYF.

This chain joins TRBV5-1 and TRBJ2-7; D possibly corresponds to TRBD1 (5 bases). Germline V gene lookup returns CDR1 SGHRS and CDR2 YFSETQ. Trimming shortened V by 4 bases and J by 5 bases, and 13 bases separated the two germline ends. The CDR3 covers 13 residues. This CDR3 is CASSEAGIDEQYF. Written as DNA, the CDR3 is TGCGCCAGCAGCGAGGCAGGGATCGACGAGCAGTACTTC.

The chain carries TRBV13 and TRBJ2-1, with 10 bases fitting TRBD2. The CDR3 runs 15 residues. V lost 2 bases, J lost 9 bases, and 7 bases stayed unmatched. Germline CDR1 PRHDT, CDR2 FYEKMQ (reference sequence). The CDR3 here is CASSLRLAGVGEQFF. CDR3 nucleotides: TGTGCCAGCAGCTTAAGGCTAGCGGGAGTTGGTGAGCAGTTCTTC.

The chain uses TRBV18 and TRBJ2-2; 11 bases are shared with TRBD2. Germline V gene data show CDR1 as KGHSH and CDR2 as LQKENI. The ends lost 4 bases at V and 2 bases at J; junction bases unmatched: 3. This CDR3 region has 16 residues. The CDR3 here is CASSQTSGGNTGELFF. CDR3 nucleotide sequence: TGTGCCAGCTCACAAACTAGCGGGGGAAACACCGGGGAGCTGTTTTTT.

The chain is built from TRBV7-2 and TRBJ2-1, with D unresolved. Per the germline V gene, CDR1 is SGHTA and CDR2 is FQGNSA. Trimming left V 1 base short and J 3 bases short, with 1 base between. This CDR3 comprises 12 residues. The CDR3 reads CASSLDYNEQFF. CDR3 DNA sequence: TGTGCCAGCAGCTTAGACTACAATGAGCAGTTCTTC.

The chain combines TRBV7-9 with TRBJ1-5; 7 bases agree with TRBD1. This CDR3 is 14 amino acids long. J lost 3 bases, V lost 4 bases, and 3 bases had no gene match. Germline CDR1 reads SEHNR; CDR2 reads FQNEAQ (reference sequence). CDR3 DNA: TGTGCCAGCAGCTGGGGACAGCTCAATCAGCCCCAGCATTTT. Protein product: CASSWGQLNQPQHF.

The table lists this clone with a count of one. The chain uses TRBV15 and TRBJ1-4; 9 bases line up with TRBD1. The J segment lost 0 bases and the V segment lost 2 bases, leaving 16 bases of the junction unmatched. Germline V gives CDR1 LNHNV, CDR2 YYDKDF (reference sequence). This CDR3 contains 21 residues. Written as DNA, the CDR3 is TGTGCCACCAGCAGACCAACCGGACAGGGGATGGTCCCTGCAACTAATGAAAAACTGTTTTTT. Translation gives CATSRPTGQGMVPATNEKLFF.

The gene calls are TRBV5-4 and TRBJ1-2; D call uncertain. CDR3 length: 18 residues. Trimming took off 3 bases at V and 4 bases at J, with 25 bases between the two ends. Germline CDR1 reads SGHNT; CDR2 reads YYREEE (reference sequence). DNA of the CDR3: TGTGCCAGCAGCTGGGAGTTGAGATCGGGAAGCTGGGGCTATGGCTACACCTTC. Encoded protein: CASSWELRSGSWGYGYTF.

This clone was detected only once. The gene calls are TRBV30 and TRBJ1-6; D is unclear. This CDR3 region has 14 residues. Trimming shortened V by 3 bases and J by 0 bases, and 6 bases separated the two germline ends. Germline V gives CDR1 GTSNPN, CDR2 SVGIG (reference sequence). DNA for the CDR3: TGTGCCTGGAGGGGAAGCTCCTATAATTCACCCCTCCACTTT. Translating it yields CAWRGSSYNSPLHF.

The chain combines TRBV19 with TRBJ1-5, with 7 bases matching TRBD1. V shed 4 bases and J 2 bases; nucleotides not matched to a gene: 2. This CDR3 is built from 14 residues. Germline V gene lookup returns CDR1 LNHDA and CDR2 SQIVND (reference sequence). The CDR3 here is CASSTGQGNQPQHF. The CDR3 nucleotides read TGTGCCAGTAGTACCGGACAGGGCAATCAGCCCCAGCATTTT. Drawing the rest from reference TRBV19 and TRBJ1-5, the complete variable domain is DGGITQSPKYLFRKEGQNVTLSCEQNLNHDAMYWYRQDPGQGLRLIYYSQIVNDFQKGDIAEGYSVSREKKESFPLTVTSAQKNPTAFYLCASSTGQGNQPQHFGDGTRLSIL.

The chain uses TRBV4-1 and TRBJ2-1, with D unresolved. The CDR3 has 14 amino acids. The germline CDR1 and CDR2 sequences are MGHRA and YSYEKL. Trimming removed 1 base from V and 2 bases from J, with 6 bases in between. The CDR3 nucleotides read TGCGCCAGCAGCCAAGTAAATGCCTACAATGAGCAGTTCTTC. This gives the protein CASSQVNAYNEQFF.

The V and J genes are TRBV19 and TRBJ2-3, with D unresolved. The CDR3 consists of 11 residues. The ends were cut back, 9 bases at V and 0 bases at J, with 4 bases in the middle. The germline gives CDR1 LNHDA, CDR2 SQIVND (reference sequence). The CDR3, as DNA: TGTGCCAGCGCTAGCACAGATACGCAGTATTTT. Translated: CASASTDTQYF.

J is TRBJ2-3 and V is TRBV28, with a weak D call TRBD1 (5 bases). V was cut by 5 bases and J by 1 base, with 16 bases left in between. This CDR3 contains 16 residues. Germline V gene lookup returns CDR1 MDHEN and CDR2 SYDVKM. CDR3: CASSITGDRGTDTQYF. CDR3 in DNA: TGTGCCAGCAGTATTACAGGAGACCGGGGCACAGATACGCAGTATTTT.

The V and J genes are TRBV5-1 and TRBJ1-2; D is perhaps TRBD1 (6 bases). V was cut by 4 bases and J by 5 bases, with 18 bases left in between. From germline, CDR1 is SGHRS and CDR2 YFSETQ. CDR3 length: 15 residues. The CDR3 region has the DNA TGCGCCAGCAGCCTGAGGGGGGAGGACCTATATGGCTACACCTTC. The encoded protein is CASSLRGEDLYGYTF.

The CDR3 DNA sequence: TGTGCCAGCAGCCAATCGAACGGTTTTGTACCCTACGAGCAGTACTTC. Amino acids: CASSQSNGFVPYEQYF. The rearrangement links TRBV16 to TRBJ2-7, with D hard to call. V shed 0 bases and J shed 2 bases, with 14 bases lying between them. The CDR3 spans 16 residues. The germline CDR1 and CDR2 sequences are KGHSY and FQNENV.

The chain couples TRBV5-6 to TRBJ1-5, with 9 positions matching TRBD1. With V trimmed by 1 base and J by 6 bases, 8 bases remained unmatched. Germline V gives CDR1 SGHDT, CDR2 YYEEEE. This CDR3 comprises 16 residues. The chain's CDR3 is CASSLRTGARVQPQHF. CDR3 DNA sequence: TGTGCCAGCAGCTTGAGGACAGGGGCAAGGGTTCAGCCCCAGCATTTT. Supplemented by reference TRBV5-6 and TRBJ1-5, the full variable domain reads DAGVTQSPTHLIKTRGQQVTLRCSPKSGHDTVSWYQQALGQGPQFIFQYYEEEERQRGNFPDRFSGHQFPNYSSELNVNALLLGDSALYLCASSLRTGARVQPQHFGDGTRLSIL.